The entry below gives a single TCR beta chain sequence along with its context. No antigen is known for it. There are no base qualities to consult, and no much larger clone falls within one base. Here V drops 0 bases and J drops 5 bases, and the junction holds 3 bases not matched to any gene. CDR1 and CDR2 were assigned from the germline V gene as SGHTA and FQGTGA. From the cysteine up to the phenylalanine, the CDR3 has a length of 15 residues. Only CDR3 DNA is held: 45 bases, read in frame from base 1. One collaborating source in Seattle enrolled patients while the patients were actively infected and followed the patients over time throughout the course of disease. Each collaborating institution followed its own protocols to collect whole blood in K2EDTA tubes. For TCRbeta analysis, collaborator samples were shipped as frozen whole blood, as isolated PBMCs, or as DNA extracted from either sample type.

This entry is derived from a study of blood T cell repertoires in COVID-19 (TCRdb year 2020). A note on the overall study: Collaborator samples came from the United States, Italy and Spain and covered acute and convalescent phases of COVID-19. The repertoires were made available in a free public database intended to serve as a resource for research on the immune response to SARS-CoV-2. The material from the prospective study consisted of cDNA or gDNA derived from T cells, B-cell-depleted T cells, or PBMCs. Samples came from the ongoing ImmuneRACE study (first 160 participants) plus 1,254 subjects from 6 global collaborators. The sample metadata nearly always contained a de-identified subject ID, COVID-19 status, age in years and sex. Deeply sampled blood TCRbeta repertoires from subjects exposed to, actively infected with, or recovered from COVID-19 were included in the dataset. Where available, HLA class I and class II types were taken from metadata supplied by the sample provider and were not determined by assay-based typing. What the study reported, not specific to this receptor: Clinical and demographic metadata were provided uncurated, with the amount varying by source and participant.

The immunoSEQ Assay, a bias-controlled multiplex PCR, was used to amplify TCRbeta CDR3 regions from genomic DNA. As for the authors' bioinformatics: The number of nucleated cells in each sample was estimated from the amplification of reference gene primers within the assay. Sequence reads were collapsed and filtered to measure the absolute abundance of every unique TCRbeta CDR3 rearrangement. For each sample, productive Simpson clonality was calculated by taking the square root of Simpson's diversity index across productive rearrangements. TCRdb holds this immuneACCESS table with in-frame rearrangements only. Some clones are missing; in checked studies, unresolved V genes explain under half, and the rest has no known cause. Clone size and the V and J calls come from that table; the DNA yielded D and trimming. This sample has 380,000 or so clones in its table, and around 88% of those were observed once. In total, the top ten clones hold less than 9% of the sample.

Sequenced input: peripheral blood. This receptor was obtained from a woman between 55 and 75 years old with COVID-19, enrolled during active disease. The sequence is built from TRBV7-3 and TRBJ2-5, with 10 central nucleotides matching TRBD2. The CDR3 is CASSLTAGGPETQYF. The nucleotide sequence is TGTGCCAGCAGCTTAACAGCGGGGGGGCCTGAGACCCAGTACTTC. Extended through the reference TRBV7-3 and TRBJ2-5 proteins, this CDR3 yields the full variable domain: GAGVSQTPSNKVTEKGKYVELRCDPISGHTALYWYRQSLGQGPEFLIYFQGTGAADDSGLPNDRFFAVRPEGSVSTLKIQRTERGDSAVYLCASSLTAGGPETQYFGPGTRLLVL.